One sample yielded the 21 T cell receptor beta chains listed below, sequenced in a study of PD-1 blockade in classical Hodgkin lymphoma. Every patient had relapsed following autologous stem cell transplantation, and cohorts differed in brentuximab vedotin exposure. Assay used: immunoSEQ multiplex PCR; TCRdb lists only in-frame clones, some missing. The sample records 55,000 to 80,000 clones, 88% being singletons. The sample in question was peripheral blood mononuclear cells (PBMCs), obtained at baseline. These receptors originate from a human donor with classical Hodgkin lymphoma.

The V and J genes are TRBV6-5 and TRBJ1-5, with TRBD1 as a possible D gene (6 bases). Germline lookup yields CDR1 MNHEY and CDR2 SVGAGI. CDR3 length: 12 residues. V lost 7 bases and J 5 bases, leaving 9 bases between the germline ends. The chain's CDR3 is CASNQGYQPQHF. The CDR3, as DNA: TGTGCCAGCAATCAGGGGTATCAGCCCCAGCATTTT.

J is TRBJ2-6 and V is TRBV18; possibly TRBD1 for D (6 bases). The CDR3 has 17 residues. The germline V and J ends were trimmed by 3 bases and 0 bases, with 12 bases remaining between them. The germline gives CDR1 KGHSH, CDR2 LQKENI. This CDR3 reads CASSPQGIGSGANVLTF. The CDR3 DNA is TGTGCCAGCTCACCCCAGGGGATAGGCTCTGGGGCCAACGTCCTGACTTTC.

The chain employs TRBV10-3 and TRBJ1-4; no firm D call. V was shortened by 4 bases and J by 0 bases, with 6 bases between the two germline ends. Germline CDR1 is ENHRY and CDR2 is SYGVKD. The CDR3 length is 14 residues. Written as DNA, the CDR3 is TGTGCCATCAGTGCCGGCCCAACTAATGAAAAACTGTTTTTT. It yields the protein CAISAGPTNEKLFF.

This chain connects TRBV7-2 to TRBJ1-6; the D gene is possibly TRBD1 (5 bases). This CDR3 region has 16 residues. Trimming left V 4 bases short and J 4 bases short, with 14 bases between. The germline gives CDR1 SGHTA, CDR2 FQGNSA. CDR3 protein: CASSSSPPGYNSPLHF. CDR3 in DNA: TGTGCCAGCAGCTCATCCCCTCCAGGGTATAATTCACCCCTCCACTTT. Variable domain in full (rest from reference TRBV7-2 and TRBJ1-6): GAGVSQSPSNKVTEKGKDVELRCDPISGHTALYWYRQSLGQGLEFLIYFQGNSAPDKSGLPSDRFSAERTGGSVSTLTIQRTQQEDSAVYLCASSSSPPGYNSPLHFGNGTRLTVT.

This chain uses TRBV29-1 with TRBJ1-4, with 7 bases aligning to TRBD1. This CDR3 has 13 amino acids. J was trimmed by 8 bases and V by 3 bases; bases with no gene match: 6. Germline CDR1 reads SQVTM; CDR2 reads ANQGSEA. Here the CDR3 reads CSVETGRREKLFF. The CDR3, as DNA: TGCAGCGTTGAGACAGGGAGGCGGGAAAAACTGTTTTTT.

This chain links TRBV4-2 with TRBJ2-2; TRBD2 might be the D (5 bases). V was shortened by 0 bases and J by 5 bases, with 19 bases between the two germline ends. The CDR3 has 18 amino acids. Germline values: CDR1 LGHNA, CDR2 YNFKEQ. For the CDR3, the DNA is TGTGCCAGCAGCCAAGAAAGTTTCACGGGAATTGGGACCGGGGAGCTGTTTTTT. The encoded protein is CASSQESFTGIGTGELFF.

This clone was seen only a few times. This chain joins TRBV7-9 and TRBJ1-6; D not certain. This CDR3 region has 14 residues. Germline V gene data show CDR1 as SEHNR and CDR2 as FQNEAQ (reference sequence). V dropped 8 bases and J dropped 9 bases, with 17 bases sitting between them. CDR3 sequence reads: CASGGKAGSSPLHF. DNA of the CDR3: TGTGCCAGCGGAGGAAAGGCGGGGAGTTCACCCCTCCACTTT. Based on the CDR3 plus reference TRBV7-9 and TRBJ1-6, the full variable domain is DTGVSQNPRHKITKRGQNVTFRCDPISEHNRLYWYRQTLGQGPEFLTYFQNEAQLEKSRLLSDRFSAERPKGSFSTLEIQRTEQGDSAMYLCASGGKAGSSPLHFGNGTRLTVT.

The chain has TRBV7-8 and TRBJ2-2, with D hard to call. V gave up 5 bases and J gave up 4 bases, with 8 bases separating them. Germline CDR1 and CDR2: SGHVS and FQNEAQ. This CDR3 comprises 13 residues. The CDR3 DNA follows: TGTGCCAGCAGCCCCGTGGCCACCGGGGAGCTGTTTTTT. This codes for CASSPVATGELFF.

The DNA of the CDR3 is TGTGCCAGCAGCCCCAGGACAGGGAAAGCTGAAGCTTTCTTT. Encoded protein: CASSPRTGKAEAFF. The chain joins TRBV9 to TRBJ1-1, with 8 nucleotides matching TRBD1. The CDR3 is 14 residues long. Germline V gene sequence: CDR1 SGDLS, CDR2 YYNGEE. After removal of 4 bases from V and 6 bases from J, the junction contained 8 bases not matched to a gene. Complete variable domain (other parts from reference TRBV9 and TRBJ1-1): DSGVTQTPKHLITATGQRVTLRCSPRSGDLSVYWYQQSLDQGLQFLIQYYNGEERAKGNILERFSAQQFPDLHSELNLSSLELGDSALYFCASSPRTGKAEAFFGQGTRLTVV.

The chain has TRBV6-1 and TRBJ1-6, with D tentatively TRBD1 (5 bases). Germline assignment: CDR1 MNHNS and CDR2 SASEGT. V shed 5 bases and J shed 8 bases, with 16 bases lying between them. The CDR3 covers 15 residues. The CDR3 region is CASSRAGGVYSPLHF. CDR3 in DNA: TGTGCCAGCAGTCGTGCCGGGGGTGTTTATTCACCCCTCCACTTT.

The V and J genes are TRBV7-2 and TRBJ2-1; 9 bases fit TRBD2. Germline V gives CDR1 SGHTA, CDR2 FQGNSA. CDR3 length: 15 residues. V lost 5 bases and J lost 4; bases outside the gene matches: 6. Here the CDR3 reads CASSPRLAVYNEQFF. The CDR3 DNA sequence: TGTGCCAGCAGCCCTAGACTAGCGGTATACAATGAGCAGTTCTTC.

The chain has TRBV6-4 and TRBJ2-3; 7 bases line up with TRBD2. Germline CDR1 and CDR2: MRHNA and SNTAGT. The V gene end was trimmed by 1 base and the J gene end by 5 bases; junction bases not matched to a gene: 9. The CDR3 consists of 16 residues. CDR3 in amino acids: CASSDFGGGRRDTQYF. The CDR3 DNA sequence: TGTGCCAGCAGTGACTTTGGGGGAGGGCGACGAGATACGCAGTATTTT.

The V call is TRBV7-9, the J call TRBJ1-1; D is perhaps TRBD1 (5 bases). CDR3 size: 14 residues. The germline V gene has CDR1 SEHNR and CDR2 FQNEAQ (reference sequence). The CDR3 nucleotides read TGTGCTGCCGCGGGGCCCGGACGGAACACTGAAGCTTTCTTT. Translating gives CAAAGPGRNTEAFF.

The chain uses TRBV6-5 and TRBJ1-2; D is perhaps TRBD1 (5 bases). Trimming cost V 2 bases and J 0 bases, with 7 bases left between them. Germline V lookup: CDR1 MNHEY, CDR2 SVGAGI. CDR3 length: 14 amino acids. CDR3 sequence reads: CASSYGGSNYGYTF. The DNA for the CDR3 is TGTGCCAGCAGTTACGGGGGATCTAACTATGGCTACACCTTC.

The rearrangement joins TRBV18 to TRBJ2-5, with D uncertain. This CDR3 contains 13 residues. Per germline, CDR1 KGHSH and CDR2 LQKENI. Trimming cost V 6 bases and J 2 bases, with 10 bases left between them. CDR3 protein: CASSQDTQETQYF. For the CDR3, the DNA is TGTGCCAGCTCTCAAGATACACAAGAGACCCAGTACTTC.

The chain combines TRBV7-6 with TRBJ2-5; the match to TRBD1 covers 7 bases. CDR1 and CDR2 (germline): SGHVS, FNYEAQ. The CDR3 loop spans 14 amino acids. V trimming: 3 bases; J trimming: 5 bases; junction bases outside the gene matches: 6. The DNA of the CDR3 is TGTGCCAGCAGCTTTATGACAGGGAGCGAGACCCAGTACTTC. It is translated as CASSFMTGSETQYF.

The chain links TRBV28 to TRBJ2-5; D call uncertain. Germline V gene data show CDR1 as MDHEN and CDR2 as SYDVKM. Deletions cut 1 base from V and 0 bases from J, with 9 bases between. This CDR3 region has 15 residues. The CDR3 coding sequence is TGTGCCAGCAGTTTATATATCCCAAACCAAGAGACCCAGTACTTC. It is translated as CASSLYIPNQETQYF.

This chain links TRBV28 with TRBJ2-7; 7 nucleotides match TRBD1. After removal of 6 bases from V and 3 bases from J, the junction contained 17 bases not matched to a gene. This CDR3 is 17 amino acids long. Germline V gene lookup returns CDR1 MDHEN and CDR2 SYDVKM. This CDR3 reads CASRLIPGQLIYYEQYF. The DNA of the CDR3 is TGTGCCAGCAGACTTATTCCGGGACAGCTCATTTACTACGAGCAGTACTTC. Based on the CDR3 plus reference TRBV28 and TRBJ2-7, the full variable domain is DVKVTQSSRYLVKRTGEKVFLECVQDMDHENMFWYRQDPGLGLRLIYFSYDVKMKEKGDIPEGYSVSREKKERFSLILESASTNQTSMYLCASRLIPGQLIYYEQYFGPGTRLTVT.

The chain carries TRBV5-6 and TRBJ1-5; D uncertain. V dropped 4 bases and J dropped 0 bases, with 11 bases sitting between them. Germline CDR1 is SGHDT and CDR2 is YYEEEE. The CDR3 totals 15 residues. The CDR3 DNA reads TGTGCCAGCAGCGAGAGGATATTTAGCAATCAGCCCCAGCATTTT. Its protein is CASSERIFSNQPQHF.

The V call is TRBV6-5, the J call TRBJ2-3; 7 bases match TRBD1. Germline lookup yields CDR1 MNHEY and CDR2 SVGAGI. This CDR3 region has 15 residues. The junction had 8 bases not matched to a gene; V was cut back by 6 bases and J by 2 bases. The CDR3 loop is CASRPTGAPTDTQYF. CDR3 coding DNA: TGTGCCAGCAGACCCACAGGGGCGCCCACAGATACGCAGTATTTT.

The chain employs TRBV29-1 and TRBJ1-3; D uncertain. The CDR3 extends over 12 amino acids. Trimming stripped 3 bases from V and 0 bases from J, with 3 bases between. The germline CDR1 and CDR2 sequences are SQVTM and ANQGSEA. The chain's CDR3 is CSVDFSGNTIYF. The DNA of the CDR3 is TGCAGCGTTGACTTCTCTGGAAACACCATATATTTT.